This T cell receptor beta chain was captured in a study of blood T cell repertoires in COVID-19. Study summary: Researchers got acute and convalescent COVID-19 samples from the United States, Italy and Spain.

Germline values: CDR1 SGHNT, CDR2 YYREEE (reference sequence). CDR3 length equals 16 residues. With 0 bases removed from V and 0 bases from J, the gap between germline ends came to 12 bases. Methods used by the authors: Using reference gene primer amplification, nucleated cell counts were estimated. The assay was immunoSEQ multiplex PCR, and TCRdb's table has in-frame clones only and misses some. Clonal size and the V and J genes are those of that table, whereas D and trimming came from the DNA. The table includes about 150,000 clones, roughly 88% detected once. Seattle cases were enrolled at active infection and followed longitudinally.

The sequence was obtained from an elderly man with COVID-19, enrolled during active disease. Input material: peripheral blood. This chain connects TRBV5-4 to TRBJ1-1, with D tentatively TRBD1 (6 bases). This CDR3 is CASSLDPQGMNTEAFF. CDR3 coding DNA: TGTGCCAGCAGCTTGGACCCCCAGGGGATGAACACTGAAGCTTTCTTT.